Below, 24 T cell receptor beta chains from the same sample are listed, as sequenced in a study of T cells after yellow fever vaccination. TCRdb ran MiXCR on the 5' RACE reads and lists one entry per CDR3 protein. The sample lists just over 300,000 distinct CDR3 sequences, around 4% occurring once. This specimen consisted of PBMCs, obtained on the day of the yellow fever booster vaccination. All receptors derive from a man between 18 and 35 years old who received the YFV17D yellow fever vaccine.

This clonotype has ten or more counts. The chain carries TRBV7-9 and TRBJ2-5; D not certain. Trimming cost V 5 bases and J 2 bases, with 18 bases left between them. The CDR3 spans 16 residues. The germline V gene has CDR1 SEHNR and CDR2 FQNEAQ (reference sequence). The CDR3 reads CASSLPPVRQQETQYF. The CDR3 DNA reads TGTGCCAGCAGCCTACCCCCCGTGCGGCAACAAGAGACCCAGTACTTC.

The chain recombines TRBV4-1 with TRBJ1-1, with 8 positions matching TRBD1. Trimming at V came to 8 bases and at J to 4 bases, leaving 9 bases not matched to a gene. The CDR3 is 14 amino acids. Germline CDR1 reads MGHRA; CDR2 reads YSYEKL. The CDR3 region is CASSEQGVSTEAFF. CDR3 coding DNA: TGCGCCAGCTCAGAACAGGGGGTGAGCACTGAAGCTTTCTTT.

This clonotype was seen many times. The gene calls are TRBV2 and TRBJ2-5; D unclear. The CDR3 totals 12 residues. Per germline, CDR1 SNHLY and CDR2 FYNNEI. The V and J ends lost 5 bases and 8 bases respectively, with 12 bases between them. The CDR3 region has the DNA TGTGCCAGCAGTCCGGTCCACGGAACCCAGTACTTC. Protein sequence: CASSPVHGTQYF.

The chain recombines TRBV12-3 or TRBV12-4 with TRBJ1-2; tentatively, D is TRBD1 (5 bases). The CDR3 loop spans 14 amino acids. The V and J ends lost 7 bases and 4 bases respectively, with 16 bases between them. The CDR3 bases are TGTGCCAGCACCCGCAGGGATCGCGCCTATGGCTACACCTTC. Its protein product is CASTRRDRAYGYTF.

This clonotype was found a few times. The chain carries TRBV20-1 and TRBJ1-6; D unresolved. This CDR3 comprises 16 residues. Germline-derived CDR1 and CDR2 are DFQATT and SNEGSKA (reference sequence). Trimming pared 0 bases from V and 0 bases from J, leaving 9 bases between. CDR3 region: CSARDPTSSYNSPLHF. The CDR3, as DNA: TGCAGTGCTAGAGACCCGACTTCCTCCTATAATTCACCCCTCCACTTT.

This clonotype was picked up many times. The chain links TRBV7-9 to TRBJ2-1; 7 nucleotides match TRBD1. Germline CDR1 is SEHNR and CDR2 is FQNEAQ (reference sequence). The CDR3 totals 14 residues. The J segment lost 8 bases and the V segment lost 1 base, leaving 5 bases of the junction unmatched. The DNA of the CDR3 is TGTGCCAGCAGCTTAGGACAGGGTTTGGATGAGCAGTTCTTC. Its protein product is CASSLGQGLDEQFF.

The V and J genes are TRBV6-2 or TRBV6-3 and TRBJ2-7, with a possible D match to TRBD2 (7 bases). Germline CDR1 reads MNHEY; CDR2 reads SVGEGT. The CDR3 covers 16 residues. V lost 6 bases to trimming and J lost 0 bases, with 18 bases between them. The CDR3 region is CASSVAGGHGSYEQYF. The CDR3 nucleotides are TGTGCCAGCAGCGTAGCCGGGGGGCACGGCTCCTACGAGCAGTACTTC.

This clonotype appeared many times. The CDR3 DNA reads as TGCGCCAGCAGCTTTTGGGGATTAAATGAGCAGTTCTTC. It specifies CASSFWGLNEQFF. The J gene is TRBJ2-1, the V gene TRBV5-1; no definite D call. Germline V gene data show CDR1 as SGHRS and CDR2 as YFSETQ. Trimming left V 2 bases short and J 7 bases short, with 10 bases between. The CDR3 is 13 amino acids.

This clonotype was recorded many times. V and J are TRBV6-1 and TRBJ1-2; D possibly corresponds to TRBD1 (6 bases). This CDR3 region has 17 residues. Germline lookup yields CDR1 MNHNS and CDR2 SASEGT. Trimming removed 6 bases at V and 0 bases at J, with 20 bases between. For the CDR3, the DNA is TGTGCCAGCAGCATAACCTCAGGGGTGGGGACTAACTATGGCTACACCTTC. This gives the protein CASSITSGVGTNYGYTF.

As regards this clonotype: This may be a read error: a much more frequent sequence differs by one nucleotide. V and J are TRBV30 and TRBJ2-7, with TRBD2 identical over 12 bases. CDR1 is GTSNPN, CDR2 SVGIG, per germline (reference sequence). The CDR3 spans 14 residues. Trimming removed 8 bases from V and 5 bases from J; junction bases left unmatched: 10. CDR3 sequence reads: CASSSGGAIDEQYF. The DNA for the CDR3 is TGTGCCAGCTCTAGCGGGGGGGCCATAGACGAGCAGTACTTC. The variable domain in full, completed from reference TRBV30 and TRBJ2-7, reads SQTIHQWPATLVQPVGSPLSLECTVEGTSNPNLYWYRQAAGRGLQLLFYSVGIGQISSEVPQNLSASRPQDRQFILSSKKLLLSDSGFYLCASSSGGAIDEQYFGPGTRLTVT.

This clonotype was counted only a few times. In DNA form, the CDR3 reads TGTGCCAGCTCACACAGGGGGACCTCCAGCACAGATACGCAGTATTTT. Translated: CASSHRGTSSTDTQYF. This chain joins TRBV18 and TRBJ2-3, with 8 nucleotides matching TRBD1. The germline gives CDR1 KGHSH, CDR2 LQKENI. The V gene end was trimmed by 4 bases and the J gene end by 0 bases; junction bases not matched to a gene: 6. The CDR3 length is 16 residues.

The chain carries TRBV5-6 and TRBJ1-1; possibly TRBD1 for D (6 bases). V was pared by 4 bases and J by 4 bases, with 14 bases between. This CDR3 is 14 amino acids long. Germline lookup yields CDR1 SGHDT and CDR2 YYEEEE. The CDR3 region has the DNA TGTGCCAGCAGCAATACAGGGTTGGGCACTGAAGCTTTCTTT. This encodes CASSNTGLGTEAFF.

This clonotype was counted ten times or more. This chain uses TRBV28 with TRBJ2-1, with D tentatively TRBD2 (6 bases). CDR1 and CDR2 (germline): MDHEN, SYDVKM. There are 16 residues in the CDR3. The ends were cut back, 5 bases at V and 3 bases at J, with 17 bases in the middle. CDR3 sequence: CASSPGDLRGYNEQFF. In nucleotides, the CDR3 is TGTGCCAGCAGTCCCGGGGACTTGCGGGGCTACAATGAGCAGTTCTTC.

The table lists this clonotype with many counts. One end of the junction varies from germline; a read error may be responsible. The chain recombines TRBV20-1 with TRBJ2-5; a weak D match, TRBD2 (5 bases). The CDR3 has 16 amino acids. Germline CDR1 reads DFQATT; CDR2 reads SNEGSKA (reference sequence). The DNA of the CDR3 is TGCAGTGCTAGGCCACTCGGTGGTCCTGAGGGCGCCCCCCCCGTATTC. Its protein product is CSARPLGGPEGAPPVF.

This clonotype was detected many times. The chain is built from TRBV5-6 and TRBJ1-1; unclear D gene. The V end was cut by 0 bases, the J end by 1 base, with 7 bases between. The CDR3 has 14 residues. Germline V gene data show CDR1 as SGHDT and CDR2 as YYEEEE. CDR3 sequence: CASSLGASNTEAFF. In nucleotides, the CDR3 is TGTGCCAGCAGCTTGGGAGCATCGAACACTGAAGCTTTCTTT.

This clonotype has more than one count but fewer than ten. The rearrangement links TRBV20-1 to TRBJ1-6; no reliable D call. CDR1 is DFQATT and CDR2 is SNEGSKA in the germline V gene (reference sequence). The V and J ends lost 0 bases and 0 bases respectively, with 6 bases between them. The CDR3 consists of 15 residues. Written as DNA, the CDR3 is TGCAGTGCTAGAGAGGCTAGCTCCTATAATTCACCCCTCCACTTT. This encodes CSAREASSYNSPLHF.

This chain links TRBV2 with TRBJ2-4; TRBD2 matches at 7 bases. The CDR3 spans 15 residues. Germline-derived CDR1 and CDR2 are SNHLY and FYNNEI. With V trimmed by 5 bases and J by 0 bases, 4 bases remained unmatched. CDR3 nucleotide sequence: TGTGCCAGCAGTCTAAGCGGGGTAGCCAAAAACATTCAGTACTTC. Translation gives CASSLSGVAKNIQYF.

The J gene is TRBJ2-5, the V gene TRBV7-9; D uncertain. V gave up 10 bases and J gave up 2 bases, with 17 bases separating them. Germline V gene lookup returns CDR1 SEHNR and CDR2 FQNEAQ (reference sequence). The CDR3 length is 14 residues. The DNA of the CDR3 is TGTGCCAACAAAGTTCGGCTAATTCAAGAGACCCAGTACTTC. Translated, it gives CANKVRLIQETQYF.

This clonotype appeared many times. The chain links TRBV18 to TRBJ1-1, with TRBD1 as a possible D gene (6 bases). Per the germline V gene, CDR1 is KGHSH and CDR2 is LQKENI. V was trimmed by 3 bases and J by 3 bases, leaving 14 bases between them. The CDR3 has 15 amino acids. The CDR3 DNA is TGTGCCAGCTCACCTTCTGACAGGTTGGACACTGAAGCTTTCTTT. It yields the protein CASSPSDRLDTEAFF.

CDR3 bases: TGTGCCAGCAGCGTCCCAAGACACGCGAACACCGGGGAGCTGTTTTTT. This sequence encodes CASSVPRHANTGELFF. The rearrangement links TRBV9 to TRBJ2-2, with unresolved D. The CDR3 totals 16 residues. Germline V CDR1 and CDR2: SGDLS, YYNGEE. Between the trimmed V and J ends, which lost 2 bases and 0 bases, there was a span of 11 bases. Complete variable domain (other parts from reference TRBV9 and TRBJ2-2): DSGVTQTPKHLITATGQRVTLRCSPRSGDLSVYWYQQSLDQGLQFLIQYYNGEERAKGNILERFSAQQFPDLHSELNLSSLELGDSALYFCASSVPRHANTGELFFGEGSRLTVL.

This rearrangement joins TRBV6-2 or TRBV6-3 to TRBJ1-5, with 7 positions matching TRBD1. This CDR3 is 13 amino acids long. J lost 2 bases, V lost 8 bases, and 3 bases had no gene match. Germline CDR1 MNHEY, CDR2 SVGEGT. The CDR3, as DNA: TGTGCCAGCCGCGACAGGGGCAATCAGCCCCAGCATTTT. Translated, it gives CASRDRGNQPQHF.

The chain carries TRBV2 and TRBJ1-1, with a weak D call TRBD1 (5 bases). The CDR3 is made up of 13 amino acids. Germline CDR1 is SNHLY and CDR2 is FYNNEI. The V end was cut by 7 bases, the J end by 1 base, with 10 bases between. DNA for the CDR3: TGTGCCAGCATGGGGCAGGCGAACACTGAAGCTTTCTTT. It yields the protein CASMGQANTEAFF.

Many counts were recorded for this clonotype. The rearrangement links TRBV6-5 to TRBJ2-7, with unresolved D. This CDR3 region has 15 residues. V was cut by 0 bases and J by 4 bases, with 13 bases left in between. Germline V gene data show CDR1 as MNHEY and CDR2 as SVGAGI. As DNA, the CDR3 is TGTGCCAGCAGTTACTCGATCTGGGGTGGATACGAGCAGTACTTC. Residues: CASSYSIWGGYEQYF.

This clonotype was seen at least ten times. This rearrangement joins TRBV6-2 or TRBV6-3 to TRBJ1-1, with D perhaps matching TRBD1 (6 bases). Trimming took 5 bases from V and 0 from J, leaving 13 bases between them. This CDR3 region has 15 residues. CDR1 is MNHEY and CDR2 is SVGEGT in the germline V gene. The CDR3 is CASSGQSLMNTEAFF. As DNA, the CDR3 is TGTGCCAGCAGTGGACAGTCACTTATGAACACTGAAGCTTTCTTT.